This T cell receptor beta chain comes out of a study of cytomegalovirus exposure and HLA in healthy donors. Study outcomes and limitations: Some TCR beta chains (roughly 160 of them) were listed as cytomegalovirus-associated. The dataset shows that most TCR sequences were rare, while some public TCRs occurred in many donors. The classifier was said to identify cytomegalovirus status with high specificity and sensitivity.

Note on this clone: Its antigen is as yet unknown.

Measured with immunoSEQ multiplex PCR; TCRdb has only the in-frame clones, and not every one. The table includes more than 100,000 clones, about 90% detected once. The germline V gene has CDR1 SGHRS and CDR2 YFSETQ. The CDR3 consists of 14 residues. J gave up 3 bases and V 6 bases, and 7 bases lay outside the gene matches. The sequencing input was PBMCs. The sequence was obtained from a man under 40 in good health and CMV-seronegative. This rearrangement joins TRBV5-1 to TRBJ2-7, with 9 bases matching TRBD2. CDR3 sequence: CASNRNSGSYEQYF. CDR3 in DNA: TGCGCCAGCAATCGGAATAGCGGGAGCTACGAGCAGTACTTC.